This T cell receptor (beta chain) is from a study of regulatory T cells in long-lasting Graves disease (dated by TCRdb to the early 2020s). Concerning the study at large: In the newly diagnosed Graves' disease group, patients had been taking antithyroid drugs for less than 3 months. The study took place in China and was registered as a clinical trial. Patients with persistent Graves' disease were compared with patients with newly diagnosed Graves' disease using TCR sequencing and RNA sequencing of peripheral blood. A total of roughly 33 samples underwent TCR sequencing: about 13 from persistent and roughly 20 from newly diagnosed Graves' disease patients.

Many counts were recorded for this clonotype. It has no known antigen specificity. No clone much larger than this one lies a single base away; base qualities are absent. From a lookup of the germline V gene, CDR1 and CDR2 are MNHNS and SASEGT. The CDR3 has 13 amino acids, counting the end cysteine and phenylalanine. The entry retains the CDR3 DNA only, 39 bases that are in frame from base 1. The trim is 2 bases for V and 15 bases for J, with a gap of 17 bases between the germline ends. Library generation was performed with multiplex PCR. The run used an Illumina HiSeq 4000. TCR beta libraries were built with iRepertoire HTBI primers and Arm-PCR amplification of CDR3 regions. Before sequencing, the PCR products underwent gel purification. Per the original workflow: Gene usage analysis of CDR3 amino acid clonotypes used the 50 to 70 TRBV and 12 to 15 TRBJ segments found across samples. Filtered high-quality paired reads were merged into contigs using COPE and FqMerger. BLAST was used to align contigs to IMGT TRBV, TRBD and TRBJ reference genes, with CDR3 defined following IMGT. Any clonotype with a frequency above 0.1% was counted as a highly expanded clone. Repertoire diversity was measured by Shannon entropy, and V-J evenness by the Gini coefficient. Clonotypes shared by more than one individual were considered public. TCRdb passed the public sequencing reads through fastp at Q25 and MiXCR, retaining productive beta sequences. CDR3 protein sequences are deduplicated, and each keeps its most common genes and DNA. The V and J calls follow TCRdb's processing rather than the paper's. This sample has 500,000 or so distinct CDR3 sequences in its table, and about 17% of those were observed once. 12% of the sample lies in the top ten.

What the authors observed across the whole study: Compared with newly diagnosed patients, persistent Graves' disease patients had lower TCR Shannon entropy and fewer highly expanded clones, which suggests clonal expansion. TRBV28, TRBJ1-2 and TRBJ2-5 were preferentially used in persistent disease, while TRBV20-1 and TRBJ2-1 were favored in newly diagnosed disease. The study examined only peripheral blood because the primary lesion, thyroid tissue, could not be accessed. A larger number of public clonotypes was shared among persistent patients (around 2,700) than among newly diagnosed patients (around 970). The authors noted that the small sample size was a limitation that may lower accuracy. Sequencing and analysis were limited to the TCR beta chain.

What this sample's time point label stands for: newly diagnosed GD, antithyroid drugs for less than 3 months. RNA was extracted from PBMCs in TRIzol for both TCR sequencing and RNA sequencing. The diagnosis of Graves' disease followed American Thyroid Association guidelines. The patients came from an endocrinology department in Xi'an, China. Each patient gave about 8.1 milliliters of peripheral blood, collected in an EDTA anticoagulant tube. Ficoll Paque Plus density gradient separation was used to isolate PBMCs, and no further T cell sorting was done. An Agilent 2100 Bioanalyzer and agarose gel were used to check RNA quality, while a NanoDrop 2000 measured RNA concentration. The data were also submitted as part of a second study, on T cells in Graves' hyperthyroidism and ophthalmopathy. As that second study puts it: A patient counted as having stable Graves' hyperthyroidism if no progression to ophthalmopathy occurred over 18 months of follow-up. The hyperthyroidism patients were between 18 and 65 years old and newly diagnosed, with a disease duration of less than 2 months. The study excluded patients with uncontrolled infections, other autoimmune diseases, pregnancy or lactation. Clinical symptoms, serum thyroxine and TRAb, thyroid ultrasound, and orbital computed tomography formed the basis for the diagnoses. For the first round of RT-PCR on the TCR CDR3, the HTBI primer set was used together with the Qiagen OneStep RT-PCR kit. Most expanded thyroid clonotypes (frequency above 0.001) were also detected in blood, a finding suggesting that blood repertoires may reflect thyroid immune responses. In cross-validation, a model built on a 13 V-J signature told ophthalmopathy apart from stable hyperthyroidism with 87.88% sensitivity and 81% to 82% specificity, and in testing the same model reached 80%/75%. During validation, the model predicted progression to ophthalmopathy a median of about 5.9 months ahead of onset, with roughly 65% sensitivity and around 73% specificity. TCR V-J signatures able to tell the groups apart were searched for in a discovery cohort of 100 patients, of whom around 43 had Graves' ophthalmopathy and 55 to 60 had stable Graves' hyperthyroidism. Prospective prediction of ophthalmopathy was tested in an independent validation cohort of fewer than 20 hyperthyroidism patients and roughly 16 patients who later progressed to ophthalmopathy. The 75 to 100 discovery patients were divided at random into training and test sets in a 7:3 ratio. In several Graves' hyperthyroidism patients, the study also compared T-cell repertoires from thyroid tissue with T-cell repertoires from blood. After sampling, hyperthyroidism patients received methimazole starting at 30 mg daily, and ophthalmopathy patients received high-dose intravenous methylprednisolone. The libraries were constructed in a second round of multiplex PCR and then size-selected and purified. Libraries were sequenced paired-end with 100 bp reads on an Illumina HiSeq2000. Raw data were processed with SOAPnuke, discarding reads with adapters, uncalled bases, mean Phred below 15, or no exact constant-primer or identifier match. High-quality paired reads were merged with COPE v1.2.5, and unique nucleotide sequences were defined as clonotypes. Clonotypes were aligned to IMGT TRBV, TRBD and TRBJ reference segments using MiTCR v1.1. Only V-J combinations with frequency above 0.0001, covering approximately 99% of repertoires, were analysed. A TCS score was defined as the ratio between F50 (clonal expansion) and ExV (chaos), using BLOSUM62-based TCRdist between CDR3 peptides within each V-J. Welch's t-statistics and random forest reduced 500 to 550 V-J features to 13, which were used in a naive Bayes classifier (R e1071). Sample size was not statistically predetermined, and blinding of investigators to group allocation was not performed. The paper reports TCR Vbeta CDR3 sequencing of some 140 peripheral blood samples: 40 or so ophthalmopathy, approximately 74 hyperthyroidism and around 17 progressor patients.

Sequenced material: peripheral blood mononuclear cells (PBMCs), taken at new diagnosis, from a patient treated with antithyroid drugs. The V gene is TRBV6-1 and the J gene is TRBJ2-1; TRBD2 is possibly the D segment (7 matching bases). This TCR derives from a middle-aged man with Graves disease. Donor details come from another sample of the same person, matched by shared clones. The DNA reads as follows: TGTGCCAGCAGTGAATATGGCGGGGGCTGGCGGTTCTTC. Translated, this is CASSEYGGGWRFF.